Below are 19 T cell receptor beta chains sequenced from a single sample in a study of T-cell reconstitution after alpha-beta-depleted transplantation in children. The authors prepared the TCRbeta library with unique molecular identifiers. TCRdb fed the PCR reads into MiXCR, producing one record per CDR3 protein. Among about 200,000 distinct CDR3 sequences listed, about 8.4% were seen once. The sequencing here drew on PBMCs, mostly from graft donor cells, taken 360 days after TCRalphabeta/CD19-depleted stem cell transplant. The origin of the receptors is a male patient under 10 years old who had a stem cell transplant for acute myeloid leukemia, so the T cells may come from the graft donor.

Many counts were recorded for this clonotype. The chain uses TRBV4-3 and TRBJ2-7; D is uncertain. Trimming took 0 bases from V and 1 from J, leaving 7 bases between them. Germline V gene lookup returns CDR1 LGHNA and CDR2 YSLEER. This CDR3 comprises 14 residues. CDR3 sequence: CASSQDPRSYEQYF. The CDR3 coding sequence is TGCGCCAGCAGCCAAGATCCCAGGTCCTACGAGCAGTACTTC.

This clonotype has at least ten counts. The chain combines TRBV7-3 with TRBJ2-2, with a tentative D call TRBD2 (5 bases). The CDR3 extends over 15 amino acids. CDR1 is SGHTA and CDR2 is FQGTGA in the germline V gene. Trimming pared 2 bases from V and 3 bases from J, leaving 10 bases between. DNA for the CDR3: TGTGCCAGCAGCTTACGGGCGGGCCACACCGGGGAGCTGTTTTTT. This encodes CASSLRAGHTGELFF.

The CDR3 nucleotides read TGCGCCAGCACCCGCTCAGGGGACTCGGGGACCCAGTACTTC. It yields the protein CASTRSGDSGTQYF. The rearrangement joins TRBV5-1 to TRBJ2-5, with D perhaps matching TRBD1 or TRBD2 (6 bases each). This CDR3 is built from 14 residues. Trimming shortened V by 6 bases and J by 7 bases, and 19 bases separated the two germline ends. Germline V gene lookup returns CDR1 SGHRS and CDR2 YFSETQ.

This clonotype was detected many times. V is TRBV6-1 and J is TRBJ2-3; 11 nucleotides line up with TRBD2. In germline, CDR1 is MNHNS, CDR2 SASEGT. The length of the CDR3 is 14 residues. With 5 bases clipped from V and 8 bases from J, the junction kept 6 bases outside the gene matches. This CDR3 reads CASSTLGTSGTQYF. CDR3 DNA sequence: TGTGCCAGCAGTACCCTCGGGACTAGCGGTACGCAGTATTTT.

This clonotype was detected ten times or more. This chain connects TRBV12-3 or TRBV12-4 to TRBJ1-1; the D is unclear. This CDR3 comprises 13 residues. With 1 base removed from V and 6 bases from J, the gap between germline ends came to 9 bases. The CDR3 here is CASSLESQSEAFF. The CDR3, as DNA: TGTGCCAGCAGTTTAGAGTCCCAATCTGAAGCTTTCTTT.

This clonotype occurred many times. CDR3 residues: CASSEAGPYNEQFF. The CDR3 nucleotides are TGTGCCAGCAGTGAAGCGGGACCCTACAATGAGCAGTTCTTC. The V gene is TRBV2, the J gene TRBJ2-1, with D perhaps assigned TRBD1 or TRBD2 (5 bases each). This CDR3 spans 14 amino acids. Germline CDR1 and CDR2: SNHLY and FYNNEI. Between the trimmed V and J ends, which lost 0 bases and 2 bases, there was a span of 5 bases.

This clonotype appeared many times. The chain couples TRBV29-1 to TRBJ2-5; 9 nucleotides align to TRBD1. With V trimmed by 4 bases and J by 0 bases, 3 bases remained unmatched. Germline-derived CDR1 and CDR2 are SQVTM and ANQGSEA. The CDR3 consists of 14 residues. As DNA, the CDR3 is TGCAGCGTTGGGAGGACAGGGGACCAAGAGACCCAGTACTTC. Protein sequence: CSVGRTGDQETQYF.

This clonotype turned up a few times. The chain combines TRBV5-1 with TRBJ2-5; 8 bases map to TRBD1. The trim removed 4 bases at V and 4 bases at J, leaving 9 bases unmatched. The CDR3 loop spans 15 amino acids. Germline loops: CDR1 SGHRS, CDR2 YFSETQ. Here the CDR3 DNA reads TGCGCCAGCAGCCCCGAACCAGGGGGCGCAGAGACCCAGTACTTC. It specifies CASSPEPGGAETQYF.

This clonotype was counted between two and nine times. This rearrangement joins TRBV7-3 to TRBJ2-3, with 8 bases that match TRBD2. Germline V gene data show CDR1 as SGHTA and CDR2 as FQGTGA. V lost 1 base to trimming and J lost 2 bases; unmatched junction nucleotides: 11. The CDR3 loop spans 18 amino acids. The DNA for the CDR3 is TGTGCCAGCAGCTTAAACCGTGGAACTAGCGGAGACACAGATACGCAGTATTTT. Translating it yields CASSLNRGTSGDTDTQYF.

This clonotype turned up a few times. The rearrangement uses TRBV6-5 and TRBJ2-5; no clear D. This CDR3 is built from 13 residues. With 2 bases removed from V and 2 bases from J, the gap between germline ends came to 6 bases. Germline V gives CDR1 MNHEY, CDR2 SVGAGI. CDR3 sequence (DNA): TGTGCCAGCAGTTACATGCGACAAGAGACCCAGTACTTC. The encoded protein is CASSYMRQETQYF.

This clonotype has a handful of counts. The chain couples TRBV14 to TRBJ2-2; D perhaps matches TRBD2 (6 bases). This CDR3 comprises 16 residues. With 3 bases removed from V and 5 bases from J, the gap between germline ends came to 16 bases. CDR1 is SGHDN and CDR2 is FVKESK in the germline V gene. CDR3 amino acids: CASSQYRGTPTGELFF. CDR3 in DNA: TGTGCCAGCAGCCAGTACCGCGGGACCCCTACCGGGGAGCTGTTTTTT.

This clonotype was observed a handful of times. The genes are TRBV6-1 and TRBJ1-2; D unresolved. There are 10 residues in the CDR3. Trimming stripped 2 bases from V and 5 bases from J, with 0 bases between. CDR1 MNHNS and CDR2 SASEGT come from the germline V gene. CDR3 residues: CASSEYGYTF. The CDR3 DNA follows: TGTGCCAGCAGTGAATATGGCTACACCTTC.

The rearrangement uses TRBV12-3 or TRBV12-4 and TRBJ2-1; D is ambiguous. The CDR3 loop spans 13 amino acids. The V end was cut by 1 base, the J end by 8 bases, with 9 bases between. CDR3 in amino acids: CASSLGVVDEQFF. The CDR3 bases are TGTGCCAGCAGTTTAGGAGTAGTCGATGAGCAGTTCTTC.

The chain recombines TRBV5-6 with TRBJ1-1; TRBD1 agrees at 9 bases. V gave up 4 bases and J gave up 11 bases; unmatched junction bases: 12. CDR3 length equals 14 residues. Germline V CDR1 and CDR2: SGHDT, YYEEEE. The CDR3 here is CASSPWTGEIRAFF. The CDR3 DNA reads TGTGCCAGCAGCCCATGGACAGGGGAAATTCGGGCTTTCTTT.

The genes are TRBV25-1 and TRBJ2-1, with D possibly being TRBD1 (5 bases). Per germline, CDR1 MGHDK and CDR2 SYGVNS. Deletions cut 2 bases from V and 3 bases from J, with 11 bases between. The CDR3 length is 15 residues. The CDR3 loop is CASSEMTEIYNEQFF. CDR3 DNA: TGTGCCAGCAGTGAAATGACAGAAATCTACAATGAGCAGTTCTTC.

The rearrangement links TRBV12-3 or TRBV12-4 to TRBJ2-5, with TRBD1 matching 8 bases. V lost 6 bases and J lost 5; bases outside the gene matches: 8. This CDR3 spans 14 amino acids. Written as DNA, the CDR3 is TGTGCCAGCAGAGCCGGGACAGGATGGGAGACCCAGTACTTC. Protein product: CASRAGTGWETQYF.

The chain links TRBV10-3 to TRBJ2-5; tentatively, D is TRBD1 or TRBD2 (5 bases each). The CDR3 extends over 11 amino acids. V was pared by 6 bases and J by 5 bases, with 7 bases between. The germline V gene has CDR1 ENHRY and CDR2 SYGVKD. CDR3 DNA: TGTGCCATCAGGGGGACGGAGACCCAGTACTTC. Translation gives CAIRGTETQYF.

This clonotype was counted many times. The chain couples TRBV4-1 to TRBJ1-5; TRBD1 aligns across 8 bases. There are 15 residues in the CDR3. V lost 3 bases to trimming and J lost 1 base; unmatched junction nucleotides: 2. Per germline, CDR1 MGHRA and CDR2 YSYEKL. DNA of the CDR3: TGCGCCAGCAGCCAGAGGACAGGGAGCAATCAGCCCCAGCATTTT. It codes for CASSQRTGSNQPQHF.

The rearrangement joins TRBV25-1 to TRBJ1-1; a weak D match, TRBD1 (5 bases). Trimming removed 1 base from V and 5 bases from J, with 14 bases in between. The CDR3 contains 15 residues. Germline V CDR1 and CDR2: MGHDK, SYGVNS. CDR3 loop: CASSELGLGETEAFF. The CDR3 region has the DNA TGTGCCAGCAGTGAATTGGGTTTAGGGGAGACTGAAGCTTTCTTT.